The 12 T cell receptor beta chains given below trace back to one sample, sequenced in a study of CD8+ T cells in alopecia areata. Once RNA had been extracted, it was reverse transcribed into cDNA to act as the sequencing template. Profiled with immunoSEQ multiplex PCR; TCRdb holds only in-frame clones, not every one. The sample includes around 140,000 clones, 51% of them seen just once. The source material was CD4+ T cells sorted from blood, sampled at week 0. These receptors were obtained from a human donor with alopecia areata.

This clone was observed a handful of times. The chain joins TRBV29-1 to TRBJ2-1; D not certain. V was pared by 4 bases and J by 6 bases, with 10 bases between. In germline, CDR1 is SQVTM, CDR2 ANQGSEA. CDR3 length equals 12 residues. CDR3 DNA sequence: TGCAGCGTTGGGAAACAAGGCAATGAGCAGTTCTTC. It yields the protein CSVGKQGNEQFF.

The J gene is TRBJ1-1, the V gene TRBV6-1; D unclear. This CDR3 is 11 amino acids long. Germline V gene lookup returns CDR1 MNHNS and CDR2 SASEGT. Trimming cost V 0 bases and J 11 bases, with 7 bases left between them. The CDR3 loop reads CASSEAQLAFF. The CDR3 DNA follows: TGTGCCAGCAGTGAAGCCCAACTGGCTTTCTTT.

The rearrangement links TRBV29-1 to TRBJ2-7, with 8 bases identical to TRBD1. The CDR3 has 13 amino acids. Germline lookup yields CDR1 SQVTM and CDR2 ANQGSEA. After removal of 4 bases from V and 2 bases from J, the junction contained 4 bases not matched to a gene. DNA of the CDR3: TGCAGCGTTGGCTCCAGGGGGCCCTACGAGCAGTACTTC. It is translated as CSVGSRGPYEQYF.

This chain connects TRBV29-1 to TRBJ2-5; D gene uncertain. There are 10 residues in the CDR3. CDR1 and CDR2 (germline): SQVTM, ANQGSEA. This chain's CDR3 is CILYRTAQYF. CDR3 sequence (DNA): TGCATCCTCTACCGGACGGCCCAGTACTTC.

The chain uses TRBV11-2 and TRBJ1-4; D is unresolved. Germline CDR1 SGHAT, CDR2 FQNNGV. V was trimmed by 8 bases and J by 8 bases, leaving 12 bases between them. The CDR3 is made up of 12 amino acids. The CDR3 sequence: CASGGLGEKLFF. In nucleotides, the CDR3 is TGTGCCAGCGGAGGGCTCGGGGAAAAACTGTTTTTT.

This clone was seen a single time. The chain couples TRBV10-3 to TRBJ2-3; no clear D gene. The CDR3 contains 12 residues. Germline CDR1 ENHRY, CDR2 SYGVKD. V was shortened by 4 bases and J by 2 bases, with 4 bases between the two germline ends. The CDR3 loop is CAISGDTDTQYF. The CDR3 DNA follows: TGTGCCATCAGTGGGGACACAGATACGCAGTATTTT.

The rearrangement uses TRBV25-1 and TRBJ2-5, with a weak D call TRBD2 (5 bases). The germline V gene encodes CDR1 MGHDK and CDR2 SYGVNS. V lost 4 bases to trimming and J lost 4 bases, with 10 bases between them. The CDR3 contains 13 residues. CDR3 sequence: CASSADYPETQYF. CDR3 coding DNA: TGTGCCAGCAGTGCCGACTACCCAGAGACCCAGTACTTC.

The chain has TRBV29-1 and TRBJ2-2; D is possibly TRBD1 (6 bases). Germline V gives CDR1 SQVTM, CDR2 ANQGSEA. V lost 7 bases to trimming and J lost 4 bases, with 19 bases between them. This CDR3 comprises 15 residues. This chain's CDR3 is CSGRTGQTSTGELFF. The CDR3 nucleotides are TGCAGCGGCCGGACCGGACAGACGAGCACCGGGGAGCTGTTTTTT.

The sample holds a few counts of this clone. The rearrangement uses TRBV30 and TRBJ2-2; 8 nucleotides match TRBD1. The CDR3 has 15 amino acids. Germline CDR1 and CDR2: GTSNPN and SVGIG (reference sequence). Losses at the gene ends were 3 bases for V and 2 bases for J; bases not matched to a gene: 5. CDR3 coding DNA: TGTGCCTGGAGATTGGCAGGGGGCAACACCGGGGAGCTGTTTTTT. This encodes CAWRLAGGNTGELFF.

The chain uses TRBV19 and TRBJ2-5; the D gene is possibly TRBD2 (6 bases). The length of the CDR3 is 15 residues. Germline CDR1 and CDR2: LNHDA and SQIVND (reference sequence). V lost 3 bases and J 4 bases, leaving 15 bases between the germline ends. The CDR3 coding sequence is TGTGCCAGTAGTATTACGGGACTTCGTTTAGAGACCCAGTACTTC. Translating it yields CASSITGLRLETQYF.

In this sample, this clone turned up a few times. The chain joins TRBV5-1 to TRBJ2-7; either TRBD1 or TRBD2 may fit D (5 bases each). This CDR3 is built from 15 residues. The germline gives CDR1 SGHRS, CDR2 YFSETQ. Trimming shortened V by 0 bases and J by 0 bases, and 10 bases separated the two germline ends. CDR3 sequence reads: CASSLVAGSSYEQYF. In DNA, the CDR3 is TGCGCCAGCAGCTTGGTTGCAGGGAGCTCCTACGAGCAGTACTTC.

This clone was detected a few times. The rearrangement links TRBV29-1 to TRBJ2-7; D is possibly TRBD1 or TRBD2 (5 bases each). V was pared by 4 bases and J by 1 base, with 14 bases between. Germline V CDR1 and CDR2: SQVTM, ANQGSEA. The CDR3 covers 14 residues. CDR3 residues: CSVVRQGVSYEQYF. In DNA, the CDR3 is TGCAGCGTTGTCCGCCAGGGAGTGTCCTACGAGCAGTACTTC.